The 19 T cell receptor beta chains below come from one sample, sequenced in a study of vaccination and CD4 T cells after COVID-19. Sequenced with the Oncomine TCR Beta short-read assay was DNA taken from cultured CD4+ T cells. TCRdb itself ran the PCR reads through MiXCR, one entry per CDR3 protein. The data show about 6,500 distinct CDR3 sequences, 47% seen once. These receptors lack a known antigen. Described treatment: roughly 10-day PBMC culture with coronavirus spike peptide pools or control peptides (ViraFEST assay). Samples of CD4+ T cells were obtained from the unexposed donor before the COVID-19 pandemic (2011-2018). Sequencing used CD4+ T cells from blood, cultured in vitro. The receptors were sampled from a human donor in good health.

The V call is TRBV20-1, the J call TRBJ2-7, with D possibly being TRBD2 (6 bases). The CDR3 sequence is 12 residues long. V dropped 4 bases and J dropped 4 bases, with 11 bases sitting between them. Germline loops: CDR1 DFQATT, CDR2 SNEGSKA (reference sequence). CDR3 sequence (DNA): TGCAGTGCTACGGGACTTGATTACGAGCAGTACTTC. Its translation: CSATGLDYEQYF.

A single count supports this clonotype. The chain has TRBV5-1 and TRBJ1-1; TRBD1 is a possible D gene (6 bases). Trimming took 3 bases from V and 2 from J, leaving 11 bases between them. Germline-derived CDR1 and CDR2 are SGHRS and YFSETQ. The CDR3 spans 14 residues. CDR3 region: CASSSDGGNTEAFF. The CDR3 nucleotides read TGCGCCAGCAGCTCAGACGGGGGCAACACTGAAGCTTTCTTT. The entire variable domain, with the rest obtained from reference TRBV5-1 and TRBJ1-1, is as follows: KAGVTQTPRYLIKTRGQQVTLSCSPISGHRSVSWYQQTPGQGLQFLFEYFSETQRNKGNFPGRFSGRQFSNSRSEMNVSTLELGDSALYLCASSSDGGNTEAFFGQGTRLTVV.

In this sample, this clonotype turned up once. This chain links TRBV5-1 with TRBJ2-3, with 14 nucleotides matching TRBD2. The J segment lost 3 bases and the V segment lost 4 bases, leaving 10 bases of the junction unmatched. The CDR3 spans 18 residues. CDR1 is SGHRS and CDR2 is YFSETQ in the germline V gene. The CDR3 protein is CASSPKRTSGGLTDTQYF. The CDR3, as DNA: TGCGCCAGCAGCCCGAAACGGACTAGCGGGGGGCTTACAGATACGCAGTATTTT. Full variable domain (rest looked up from reference TRBV5-1 and TRBJ2-3): KAGVTQTPRYLIKTRGQQVTLSCSPISGHRSVSWYQQTPGQGLQFLFEYFSETQRNKGNFPGRFSGRQFSNSRSEMNVSTLELGDSALYLCASSPKRTSGGLTDTQYFGPGTRLTVL.

The chain links TRBV20-1 to TRBJ2-3, with D perhaps matching TRBD2 (5 bases). This CDR3 contains 14 residues. CDR1 and CDR2 (germline): DFQATT, SNEGSKA (reference sequence). The CDR3 DNA follows: TGCAGCCGAAAACTACCCGGGGGCACAGATACGCAGTATTTT. Protein: CSRKLPGGTDTQYF.

This sequence joins TRBV7-8 and TRBJ1-2; the D is unclear. Germline loops: CDR1 SGHVS, CDR2 FQNEAQ. The V end was cut by 3 bases, the J end by 8 bases, with 16 bases between. The CDR3 has 14 residues. CDR3 in DNA: TGTGCCAGCAGCTTGGACGGCTATCTTTACGGCTACACCTTC. It specifies CASSLDGYLYGYTF.

The rearrangement joins TRBV2 to TRBJ2-1; 7 positions match TRBD2. The J segment lost 0 bases and the V segment lost 7 bases, leaving 9 bases of the junction unmatched. The CDR3 length is 16 residues. Germline CDR1 and CDR2: SNHLY and FYNNEI. As DNA, the CDR3 is TGTGCCAGCACCCCTAGCGGTTTAAGCTCCTACAATGAGCAGTTCTTC. This gives the protein CASTPSGLSSYNEQFF.

The gene calls are TRBV5-1 and TRBJ1-5, with 7 bases lining up with TRBD1. Germline lookup yields CDR1 SGHRS and CDR2 YFSETQ. Trimming took 2 bases from V and 7 from J; bases not matched to a gene: 3. The CDR3 has 13 amino acids. CDR3 nucleotides: TGCGCCAGCAGCTTAGGGGGCTCGCAGCCCCAGCATTTT. This translates into CASSLGGSQPQHF.

This sequence joins TRBV19 and TRBJ2-3; 16 bases map to TRBD2. CDR1 and CDR2 (germline): LNHDA, SQIVND (reference sequence). The junction had 10 bases not matched to a gene; V was cut back by 5 bases and J by 8 bases. This CDR3 is built from 17 residues. CDR3 protein: CASSLGTSGRARGTQYF. The CDR3 coding sequence is TGTGCCAGTAGTCTAGGGACTAGCGGGAGGGCCCGGGGTACGCAGTATTTT.

The chain joins TRBV7-2 to TRBJ2-3; TRBD2 matches 10 bases. Trimming cost V 5 bases and J 1 base; bases outside gene matches: 6. This CDR3 is built from 16 residues. The germline V gene has CDR1 SGHTA and CDR2 FQGNSA. The CDR3: CASSKPSGRGTDTQYF. CDR3 sequence (DNA): TGTGCCAGCAGCAAACCTAGCGGGAGAGGCACAGATACGCAGTATTTT.

This chain joins TRBV30 and TRBJ2-7; 8 bases are a match to TRBD1. Looked up from germline, CDR1 is GTSNPN and CDR2 is SVGIG (reference sequence). V trimming: 5 bases; J trimming: 6 bases; junction bases outside the gene matches: 12. This CDR3 is 14 amino acids long. This chain's CDR3 is CAWGRTGFLSEQYF. The CDR3 nucleotides read TGTGCCTGGGGTAGGACAGGGTTTTTATCCGAGCAGTACTTC.

This clonotype was detected only a few times. This sequence joins TRBV6-4 and TRBJ2-7; D ambiguous. In germline, CDR1 is MRHNA, CDR2 SNTAGT. V lost 8 bases, J lost 3 bases, and 17 bases lay in between. The CDR3 runs 14 residues. The CDR3 bases are TGTGCCAGCCCTTTCGGGCAGGTTCTCTACGAGCAGTACTTC. This encodes CASPFGQVLYEQYF.

The chain combines TRBV5-6 with TRBJ2-6, with D perhaps given as TRBD1 or TRBD2 (5 bases each). Germline assignment: CDR1 SGHDT and CDR2 YYEEEE. The CDR3 spans 17 residues. The germline V and J ends were trimmed by 4 bases and 0 bases, with 14 bases remaining between them. The DNA of the CDR3 is TGTGCCAGCAGCCCGAGGGGCCGGAGCTCTGGGGCCAACGTCCTGACTTTC. Amino acid sequence: CASSPRGRSSGANVLTF.

The V and J genes are TRBV27 and TRBJ2-6, with 9 bases identical to TRBD1. The CDR3 has 20 amino acids. V trimming: 2 bases; J trimming: 0 bases; junction bases outside the gene matches: 11. The V gene's germline CDR1 is MNHEY and CDR2 SMNVEV (reference sequence). As DNA, the CDR3 is TGTGCCAGCAGTTTACGACGCTCGGGACAGGGAGTCTCTGGGGCCAACGTCCTGACTTTC. Protein: CASSLRRSGQGVSGANVLTF.

This sequence joins TRBV10-1 and TRBJ1-2, with 7 positions matching TRBD1. Germline V gives CDR1 WNHNN, CDR2 SYGVQD (reference sequence). This CDR3 region has 15 residues. Trimming cost V 4 bases and J 3 bases; bases outside gene matches: 8. CDR3 sequence: CASSAARDRDYGYTF. The CDR3 nucleotides are TGCGCCAGCAGTGCCGCGCGAGACAGGGACTATGGCTACACCTTC.

J is TRBJ2-3 and V is TRBV20-1; 7 bases fit TRBD2. The CDR3 runs 12 residues. In germline, CDR1 is DFQATT, CDR2 SNEGSKA (reference sequence). Trimming removed 1 base from V and 6 bases from J; junction bases left unmatched: 1. As DNA, the CDR3 is TGCAGTGCTAGAGTCGGGGGGGATACGCAGTATTTT. Amino acids: CSARVGGDTQYF.

The rearrangement links TRBV27 to TRBJ2-7, with TRBD2 matching 11 bases. The CDR3 totals 14 residues. The V gene's germline CDR1 is MNHEY and CDR2 SMNVEV (reference sequence). After removal of 9 bases from V and 3 bases from J, the junction contained 7 bases not matched to a gene. CDR3 nucleotide sequence: TGTGCCAGTCGCCGACTAGCGGGGAACTACGAGCAGTACTTC. Translating it yields CASRRLAGNYEQYF.

The chain carries TRBV2 and TRBJ1-1; no clear D gene. This CDR3 region has 13 residues. The V gene lost 2 bases and the J gene lost 1 base, with 5 bases spanning the gap. Germline CDR1 is SNHLY and CDR2 is FYNNEI. The CDR3 protein is CASSEQRNTEAFF. The CDR3 bases are TGTGCCAGCAGTGAACAAAGGAACACTGAAGCTTTCTTT.

This clonotype was picked up a small number of times. V and J are TRBV28 and TRBJ1-5; D unresolved. Germline loops: CDR1 MDHEN, CDR2 SYDVKM. V was clipped by 2 bases and J by 2 bases, with 7 bases between them. The CDR3 totals 14 residues. CDR3 in DNA: TGTGCCAGCAGTTTAGCGTATGGCAATCAGCCCCAGCATTTT. This sequence encodes CASSLAYGNQPQHF.

J is TRBJ1-5 and V is TRBV20-1; no clear D gene. The germline V gene has CDR1 DFQATT and CDR2 SNEGSKA (reference sequence). Between the trimmed V and J ends, which lost 6 bases and 2 bases, there was a span of 11 bases. The CDR3 is 13 residues long. The CDR3 reads CSASIQGNQPQHF. CDR3 nucleotides: TGCAGTGCCTCGATCCAGGGCAATCAGCCCCAGCATTTT.